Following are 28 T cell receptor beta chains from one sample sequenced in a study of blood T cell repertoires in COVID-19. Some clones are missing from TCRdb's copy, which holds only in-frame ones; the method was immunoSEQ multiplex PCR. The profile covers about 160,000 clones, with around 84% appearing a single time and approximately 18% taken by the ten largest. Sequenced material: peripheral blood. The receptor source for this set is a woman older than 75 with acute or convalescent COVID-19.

In nucleotides, the CDR3 is TGTGCCAGCAGTGAAGCGCTCGGGGGCAATCAGCCCCAGCATTTT. Amino acid sequence: CASSEALGGNQPQHF. The chain employs TRBV6-1 and TRBJ1-5, with D hard to call. This CDR3 is built from 15 residues. The V gene's germline CDR1 is MNHNS and CDR2 SASEGT. V lost 0 bases to trimming and J lost 2 bases, with 8 bases between them.

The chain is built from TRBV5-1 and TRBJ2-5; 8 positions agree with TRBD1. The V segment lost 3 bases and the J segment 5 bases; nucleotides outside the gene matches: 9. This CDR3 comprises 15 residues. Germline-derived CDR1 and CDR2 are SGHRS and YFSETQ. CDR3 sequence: CASSYRTGFGETQYF. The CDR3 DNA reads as TGCGCCAGCAGCTACCGGACAGGGTTCGGGGAGACCCAGTACTTC.

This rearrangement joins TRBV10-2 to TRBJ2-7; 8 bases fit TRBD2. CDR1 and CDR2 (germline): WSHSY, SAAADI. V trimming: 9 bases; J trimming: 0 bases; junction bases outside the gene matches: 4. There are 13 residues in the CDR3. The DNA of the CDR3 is TGCGCCAGTATTAGCGGGAACTCCTACGAGCAGTACTTC. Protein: CASISGNSYEQYF.

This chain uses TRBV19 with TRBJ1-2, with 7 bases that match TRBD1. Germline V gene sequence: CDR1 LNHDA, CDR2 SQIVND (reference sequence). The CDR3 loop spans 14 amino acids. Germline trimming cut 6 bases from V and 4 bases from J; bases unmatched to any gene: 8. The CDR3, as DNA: TGTGCCAGTAGGGTCAAAGGGACAGCCTATGGCTACACCTTC. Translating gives CASRVKGTAYGYTF.

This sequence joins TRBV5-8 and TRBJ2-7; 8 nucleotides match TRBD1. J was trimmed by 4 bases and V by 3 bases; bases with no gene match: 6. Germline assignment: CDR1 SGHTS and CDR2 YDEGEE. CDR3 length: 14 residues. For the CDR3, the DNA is TGTGCCAGCAGCTCGCATGGACAGGGTTACGAGCAGTACTTC. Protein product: CASSSHGQGYEQYF.

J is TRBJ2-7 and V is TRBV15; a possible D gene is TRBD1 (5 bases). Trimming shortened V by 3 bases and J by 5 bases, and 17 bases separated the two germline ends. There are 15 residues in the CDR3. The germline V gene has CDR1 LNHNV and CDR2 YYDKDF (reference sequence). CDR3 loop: CATSRNLEWGHEQYF. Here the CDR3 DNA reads TGTGCCACCAGCAGGAACCTCGAGTGGGGCCACGAGCAGTACTTC.

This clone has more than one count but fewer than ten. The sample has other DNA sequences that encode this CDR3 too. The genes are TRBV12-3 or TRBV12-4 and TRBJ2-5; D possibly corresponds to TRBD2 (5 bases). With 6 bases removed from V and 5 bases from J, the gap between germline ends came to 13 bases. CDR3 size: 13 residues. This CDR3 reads CASSRTSRETQYF. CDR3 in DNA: TGTGCCAGCAGCCGAACTAGTAGGGAGACCCAGTACTTC.

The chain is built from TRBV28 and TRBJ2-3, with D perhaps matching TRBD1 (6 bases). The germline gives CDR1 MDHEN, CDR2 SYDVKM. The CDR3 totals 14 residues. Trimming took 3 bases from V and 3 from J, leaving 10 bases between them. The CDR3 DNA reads TGTGCCAGCAGTTTCGGTACAGGGACAGATACGCAGTATTTT. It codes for CASSFGTGTDTQYF.

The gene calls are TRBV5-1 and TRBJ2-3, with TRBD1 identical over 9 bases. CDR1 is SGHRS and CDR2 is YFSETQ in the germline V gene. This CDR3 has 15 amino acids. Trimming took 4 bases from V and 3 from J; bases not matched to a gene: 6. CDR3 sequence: CASSATGTGTDTQYF. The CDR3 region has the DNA TGCGCCAGCAGCGCCACCGGGACAGGGACAGATACGCAGTATTTT.

CDR3 DNA: TGTGCTAGTGGTCTGGACAGGGCGCGACAAGAAGCTTTCTTT. Translated: CASGLDRARQEAFF. This rearrangement joins TRBV12-5 to TRBJ1-1; 8 bases are a match to TRBD1. This CDR3 has 14 residues. V lost 5 bases, J lost 8 bases, and 10 bases stayed unmatched. Germline-derived CDR1 and CDR2 are LGHNT and FRNRAP. Based on the CDR3 plus reference TRBV12-5 and TRBJ1-1, the full variable domain is DARVTQTPRHKVTEMGQEVTMRCQPILGHNTVFWYRQTMMQGLELLAYFRNRAPLDDSGMPKDRFSAEMPDATLATLKIQPSEPRDSAVYFCASGLDRARQEAFFGQGTRLTVV.

The CDR3, as DNA: TGTGCCAGCAGTTACAACAGGAACGGCAATCAGCCCCAGCATTTT. It specifies CASSYNRNGNQPQHF. The chain is built from TRBV6-5 and TRBJ1-5, with D possibly TRBD1 on 5 matching bases. This CDR3 comprises 15 residues. CDR1 and CDR2 (germline): MNHEY, SVGAGI. The ends were cut back, 2 bases at V and 2 bases at J, with 10 bases in the middle.

The CDR3 sequence: CASSRDTDTQYF. The CDR3 region has the DNA TGTGCCAGCAGCAGAGACACAGATACGCAGTATTTT. The genes are TRBV5-4 and TRBJ2-3; D remains ambiguous. Between the trimmed V and J ends, which lost 4 bases and 2 bases, there was a span of 5 bases. This CDR3 has 12 residues. Per the germline V gene, CDR1 is SGHNT and CDR2 is YYREEE (reference sequence).

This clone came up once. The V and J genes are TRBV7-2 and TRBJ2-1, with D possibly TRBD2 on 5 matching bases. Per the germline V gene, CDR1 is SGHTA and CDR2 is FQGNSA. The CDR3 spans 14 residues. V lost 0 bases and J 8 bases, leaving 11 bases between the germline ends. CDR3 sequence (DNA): TGTGCCAGCAGCTTAGCGGTCGGGGTCGATGAGCAGTTCTTC. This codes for CASSLAVGVDEQFF.

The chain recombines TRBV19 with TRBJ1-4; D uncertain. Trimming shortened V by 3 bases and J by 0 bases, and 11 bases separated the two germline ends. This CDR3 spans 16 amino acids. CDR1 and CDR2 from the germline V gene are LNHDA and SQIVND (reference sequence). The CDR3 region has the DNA TGTGCCAGTAGTATTAGTTCAATCTCAACTAATGAAAAACTGTTTTTT. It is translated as CASSISSISTNEKLFF.

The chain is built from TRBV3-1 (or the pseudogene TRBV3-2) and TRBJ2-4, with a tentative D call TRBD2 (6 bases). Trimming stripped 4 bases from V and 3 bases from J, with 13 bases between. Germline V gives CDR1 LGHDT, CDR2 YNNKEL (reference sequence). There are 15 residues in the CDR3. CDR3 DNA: TGTGCCAGCAGCCCGGGAGAAAGCGGCAAAAACATTCAGTACTTC. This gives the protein CASSPGESGKNIQYF.

The CDR3, as DNA: TGTGCCAGCAGCAAACATTACGACAGGGGCCGAGACTACGAGCAGTACTTC. Amino acids: CASSKHYDRGRDYEQYF. The gene calls are TRBV21-1 and TRBJ2-7; the table's TRBD1 call for D was not verified on the DNA. TRBV21-1 is classified as a pseudogene. The CDR3 sequence is 17 residues long.

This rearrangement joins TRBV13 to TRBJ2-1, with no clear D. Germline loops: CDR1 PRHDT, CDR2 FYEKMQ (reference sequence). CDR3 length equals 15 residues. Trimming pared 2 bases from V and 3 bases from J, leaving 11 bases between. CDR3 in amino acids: CASSLISTLYNEQFF. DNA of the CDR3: TGTGCCAGCAGCTTAATATCGACACTCTACAATGAGCAGTTCTTC. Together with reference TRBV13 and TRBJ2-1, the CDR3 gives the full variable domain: AAGVIQSPRHLIKEKRETATLKCYPIPRHDTVYWYQQGPGQDPQFLISFYEKMQSDKGSIPDRFSAQQFSDYHSELNMSSLELGDSALYFCASSLISTLYNEQFFGPGTRLTVL.

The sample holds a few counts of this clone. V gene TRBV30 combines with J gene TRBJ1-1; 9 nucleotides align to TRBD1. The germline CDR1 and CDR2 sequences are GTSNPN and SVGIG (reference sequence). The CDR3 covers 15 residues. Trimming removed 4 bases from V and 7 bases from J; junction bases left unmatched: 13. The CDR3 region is CAWIGTIGGQGEAFF. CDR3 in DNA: TGTGCCTGGATCGGGACAATTGGGGGACAGGGTGAAGCTTTCTTT.

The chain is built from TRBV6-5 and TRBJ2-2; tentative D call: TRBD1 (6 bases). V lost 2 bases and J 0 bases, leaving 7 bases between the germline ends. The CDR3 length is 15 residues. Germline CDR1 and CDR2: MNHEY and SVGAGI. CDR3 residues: CASSYGTTNTGELFF. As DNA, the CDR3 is TGTGCCAGCAGTTACGGGACAACGAACACCGGGGAGCTGTTTTTT.

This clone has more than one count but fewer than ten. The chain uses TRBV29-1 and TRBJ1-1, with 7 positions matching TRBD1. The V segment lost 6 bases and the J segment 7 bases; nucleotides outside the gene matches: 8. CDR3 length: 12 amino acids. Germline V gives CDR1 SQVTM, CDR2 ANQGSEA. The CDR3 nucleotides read TGCAGCGTGGAGGTACAGGGGATTGAAGCTTTCTTT. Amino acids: CSVEVQGIEAFF.

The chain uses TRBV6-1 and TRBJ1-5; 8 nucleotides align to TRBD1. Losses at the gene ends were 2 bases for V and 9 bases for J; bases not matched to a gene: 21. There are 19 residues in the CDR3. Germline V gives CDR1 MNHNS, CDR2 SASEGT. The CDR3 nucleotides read TGTGCCAGCAGTGAACAGGGGTGGGTCAAGACAGGGGTTCGGAGGCCCCAGCATTTT. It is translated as CASSEQGWVKTGVRRPQHF.

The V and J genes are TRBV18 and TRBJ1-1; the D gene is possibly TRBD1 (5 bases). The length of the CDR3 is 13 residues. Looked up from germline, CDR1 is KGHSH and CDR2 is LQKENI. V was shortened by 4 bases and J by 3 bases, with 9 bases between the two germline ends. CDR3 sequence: CASSQGIDTEAFF. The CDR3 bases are TGTGCCAGCTCACAGGGGATTGACACTGAAGCTTTCTTT.

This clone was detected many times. This chain's CDR3 is CASSTMRASGGFQETQYF. In DNA, the CDR3 is TGTGCCAGCAGTACCATGAGGGCTAGCGGGGGATTTCAAGAGACCCAGTACTTC. This rearrangement joins TRBV6-2 or TRBV6-3 to TRBJ2-5, with 10 bases matching TRBD2. The V gene end was trimmed by 5 bases and the J gene end by 2 bases; junction bases not matched to a gene: 14. The CDR3 spans 18 residues. Germline V lookup: CDR1 MNHEY, CDR2 SVGEGT.

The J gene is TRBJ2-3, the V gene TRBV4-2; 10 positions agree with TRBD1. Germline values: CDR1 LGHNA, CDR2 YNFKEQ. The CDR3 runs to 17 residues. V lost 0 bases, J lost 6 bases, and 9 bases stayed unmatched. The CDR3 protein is CASSQDGTGAFLDTQYF. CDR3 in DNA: TGTGCCAGCAGCCAAGACGGGACAGGGGCTTTTTTGGATACGCAGTATTTT.

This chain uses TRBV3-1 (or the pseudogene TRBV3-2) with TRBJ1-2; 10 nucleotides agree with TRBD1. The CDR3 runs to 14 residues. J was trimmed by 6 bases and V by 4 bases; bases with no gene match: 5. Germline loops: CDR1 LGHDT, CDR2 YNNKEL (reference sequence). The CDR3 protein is CASSPIDRGHGYTF. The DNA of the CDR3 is TGTGCCAGCAGCCCGATCGACAGGGGGCATGGCTACACCTTC.

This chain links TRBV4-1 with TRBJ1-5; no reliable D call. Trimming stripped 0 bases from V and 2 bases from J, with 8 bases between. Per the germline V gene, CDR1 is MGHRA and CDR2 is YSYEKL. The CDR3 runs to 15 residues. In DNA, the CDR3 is TGCGCCAGCAGCCAAGATCACGGAGGCAATCAGCCCCAGCATTTT. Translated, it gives CASSQDHGGNQPQHF.

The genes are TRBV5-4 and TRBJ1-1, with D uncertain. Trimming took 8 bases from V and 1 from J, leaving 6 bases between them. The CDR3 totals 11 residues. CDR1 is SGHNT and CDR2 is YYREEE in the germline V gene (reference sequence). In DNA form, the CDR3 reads TGTGCCAGTGAGGGGAACACTGAAGCTTTCTTT. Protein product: CASEGNTEAFF.

CDR3 sequence (DNA): TGCGCCAGCAGCTTGGAGGGACAGGGGAGATCTGAAGCTTTCTTT. It yields the protein CASSLEGQGRSEAFF. The J gene is TRBJ1-1, the V gene TRBV5-1; 10 nucleotides align to TRBD1. Unmatched junction bases numbered 5, after V lost 0 bases and J lost 6 bases. The CDR3 covers 15 residues. Germline V gene data show CDR1 as SGHRS and CDR2 as YFSETQ.